What follows is one T cell receptor (beta chain) and its context. The antigen remains undetermined. The data are from a study of early T cells in non-severe SARS-CoV-2 infection. Study-wide context: The chains were unpaired, and the sequenced material was bulk RNA from unsorted whole blood. Findings of the study overall: Database matching using VDJdb favored anti-spike CD8 responses, with private and CD4 specificities left missing.

Molecules of cDNA were individually given unique molecular identifiers that were attached to them. TCRdb used MiXCR to reprocess the 5' RACE reads, holding one entry per CDR3 protein. In the table there are 50,000 to 60,000 distinct CDR3 sequences, approximately 6.7% of which are singletons. The V segment lost 5 bases and the J segment 9 bases; nucleotides outside the gene matches: 10. Per germline, CDR1 MNHEY and CDR2 SMNVEV (reference sequence). The CDR3 consists of 15 residues. V gene TRBV27 combines with J gene TRBJ1-6, with 7 positions matching TRBD1. The TCR was taken from an adult who was a healthcare worker with PCR-confirmed SARS-CoV-2 infection or an uninfected control (not recorded which). The specimen sequenced was whole blood. This CDR3 is CASSNQGEMFSPLHF. The CDR3 DNA reads as TGTGCCAGCAGTAACCAGGGGGAGATGTTTTCACCCCTCCACTTT.